The 13 T cell receptor beta chains reported below all come from one sample, sequenced in a study of cytomegalovirus exposure and HLA in healthy donors. Only in-frame clones appear in the TCRdb table, and some are missing; sequencing was by immunoSEQ multiplex PCR. Of about 75,000 clones in the sample, around four fifths were seen once. The specimen was PBMCs. Receptors originate from a man aged 25-45 years in good health and CMV-seronegative.

The CDR3 DNA is TGCGCCAGCAGCTTCCGCAGGGACCAAGAGACCCAGTACTTC. This sequence encodes CASSFRRDQETQYF. V and J are TRBV5-1 and TRBJ2-5, with D possibly matching TRBD1 (5 bases). The germline V and J ends were trimmed by 2 bases and 0 bases, with 8 bases remaining between them. This CDR3 comprises 14 residues. The germline V gene encodes CDR1 SGHRS and CDR2 YFSETQ.

The chain joins TRBV9 to TRBJ2-3; 9 bases agree with TRBD1. The CDR3 contains 15 residues. Per germline, CDR1 SGDLS and CDR2 YYNGEE. V shed 4 bases and J 1 base; nucleotides not matched to a gene: 4. The CDR3 spells CASSPTGGGTDTQYF. Written as DNA, the CDR3 is TGTGCCAGCAGCCCGACAGGGGGGGGCACAGATACGCAGTATTTT.

This clone came up a few times. The chain joins TRBV5-1 to TRBJ2-3, with D tentatively TRBD1 (8 bases). Between the trimmed V and J ends, which lost 4 bases and 4 bases, there was a span of 19 bases. The CDR3 contains 16 residues. Germline V gene sequence: CDR1 SGHRS, CDR2 YFSETQ. CDR3 nucleotide sequence: TGCGCCAGCAGCCCGCAAAACAGGGGGGGGGCAGATACGCAGTATTTT. Translating it yields CASSPQNRGGADTQYF.

This clone came up a few times. The chain is built from TRBV19 and TRBJ2-1, with 11 bases that match TRBD2. The V and J ends lost 2 bases and 7 bases, in that order; junction bases with no gene match: 4. This CDR3 is 15 amino acids long. Per the germline V gene, CDR1 is LNHDA and CDR2 is SQIVND (reference sequence). The CDR3 region is CASSITSGGPNEQFF. The DNA of the CDR3 is TGTGCCAGTAGTATAACTAGCGGGGGTCCAAATGAGCAGTTCTTC.

The chain links TRBV5-6 to TRBJ2-1; D gene ambiguous. The CDR3 sequence is 12 residues long. Germline loops: CDR1 SGHDT, CDR2 YYEEEE. With 0 bases removed from V and 9 bases from J, the gap between germline ends came to 7 bases. Written as DNA, the CDR3 is TGTGCCAGCAGCTTGGATCTATCTGAGCAGTTCTTC. Its protein is CASSLDLSEQFF.

The chain joins TRBV7-3 to TRBJ2-1; 9 bases fit TRBD2. V shed 3 bases, J shed 8 bases, and the junction held 8 bases outside the gene matches. The CDR3 consists of 15 residues. Germline V CDR1 and CDR2: SGHTA, FQGTGA. Written as DNA, the CDR3 is TGTGCCAGCAGCTTTGCGGGGGGGATTTTTGATGAGCAGTTCTTC. As protein: CASSFAGGIFDEQFF. Complete variable domain (other parts from reference TRBV7-3 and TRBJ2-1): GAGVSQTPSNKVTEKGKYVELRCDPISGHTALYWYRQSLGQGPEFLIYFQGTGAADDSGLPNDRFFAVRPEGSVSTLKIQRTERGDSAVYLCASSFAGGIFDEQFFGPGTRLTVL.

The V call is TRBV6-5, the J call TRBJ2-2, with D perhaps matching TRBD2 (6 bases). The CDR3 runs 16 residues. Deletions cut 0 bases from V and 5 bases from J, with 13 bases between. Germline V gene data show CDR1 as MNHEY and CDR2 as SVGAGI. Here the CDR3 reads CASSYSSGEWTGELFF. CDR3 nucleotide sequence: TGTGCCAGCAGTTACTCGTCGGGGGAATGGACCGGGGAGCTGTTTTTT.

V and J are TRBV5-1 and TRBJ1-4; 9 nucleotides line up with TRBD1. This CDR3 comprises 14 residues. V trimming: 0 bases; J trimming: 6 bases; junction bases outside the gene matches: 0. Per the germline V gene, CDR1 is SGHRS and CDR2 is YFSETQ. The CDR3: CASSLGTGDEKLFF. In DNA, the CDR3 is TGCGCCAGCAGCTTGGGGACAGGGGATGAAAAACTGTTTTTT.

This chain uses TRBV4-1 with TRBJ1-2; D uncertain. CDR1 is MGHRA and CDR2 is YSYEKL in the germline V gene. V gave up 0 bases and J gave up 8 bases, with 10 bases separating them. CDR3 size: 13 residues. Here the CDR3 DNA reads TGCGCCAGCAGCCAAGAGGGCCTTGAGGGCTACACCTTC. This codes for CASSQEGLEGYTF.

The chain employs TRBV6-5 and TRBJ1-3; tentatively, D is TRBD1 (6 bases). Germline CDR1 is MNHEY and CDR2 is SVGAGI. V lost 6 bases and J 4 bases, leaving 13 bases between the germline ends. CDR3 length equals 14 residues. The CDR3 protein is CASSPGVSGNTIYF. CDR3 DNA sequence: TGTGCCAGCAGCCCAGGGGTATCCGGAAACACCATATATTTT.

The rearrangement links TRBV2 to TRBJ2-5, with 7 bases lining up with TRBD2. The CDR3 has 20 residues. V lost 2 bases, J lost 3 bases, and 21 bases stayed unmatched. Germline V lookup: CDR1 SNHLY, CDR2 FYNNEI. CDR3 amino acids: CASSENPSTSVLAFKETQYF. CDR3 nucleotides: TGTGCCAGCAGTGAAAATCCCTCGACCTCGGTACTAGCGTTTAAAGAGACCCAGTACTTC.

The rearrangement uses TRBV5-1 and TRBJ2-3, with 8 bases lining up with TRBD1. This CDR3 comprises 15 residues. After removal of 3 bases from V and 1 base from J, the junction contained 4 bases not matched to a gene. Looked up from germline, CDR1 is SGHRS and CDR2 is YFSETQ. CDR3 sequence (DNA): TGCGCCAGCAGCTACAGGGGGTTCGGCACAGATACGCAGTATTTT. As protein: CASSYRGFGTDTQYF.

This rearrangement joins TRBV19 to TRBJ2-2; a possible D gene is TRBD1 (6 bases). CDR1 LNHDA and CDR2 SQIVND come from the germline V gene (reference sequence). Trimming took off 4 bases at V and 4 bases at J, with 13 bases between the two ends. The CDR3 loop spans 15 amino acids. CDR3 region: CASSTQTGGTGELFF. CDR3 in DNA: TGTGCCAGTAGTACCCAGACAGGAGGCACCGGGGAGCTGTTTTTT.